The text below deals with one T cell receptor beta chain. Antigen specificity is unknown. Time point of the sample: late sampling 161 to 241 days after vaccination in a few convalescent patients. Treatment reported: approximately 9-day PBMC culture with coronavirus spike peptide pools or control peptides (ViraFEST assay). The Oncomine TCR Beta short-read assay was applied to DNA of cultured CD4+ T cells. In TCRdb, the PCR reads were re-called with MiXCR into one record per CDR3 protein. Seen here are about 24,000 distinct CDR3 sequences, around 42% observed once, and the top ten hold approximately 4%. The data derive from a study of vaccination and CD4 T cells after COVID-19. General study points: In median terms, SARS-CoV-2-reactive clonotypes went from about 20 to 38, a nonsignificant rise.

The germline V gene has CDR1 DFQATT and CDR2 SNEGSKA (reference sequence). The CDR3 covers 16 residues. With 5 bases clipped from V and 3 bases from J, the junction kept 14 bases outside the gene matches. This receptor was taken from a human donor who had recovered from COVID-19. The material was CD4+ T cells from blood, cultured in vitro, obtained about 7 months after SARS-CoV-2 vaccination. The chain is built from TRBV20-1 and TRBJ2-7, with TRBD2 identical over 9 bases. The CDR3 here is CSASFPGLAGNYEQYF. CDR3 bases: TGCAGTGCTTCCTTCCCAGGGCTAGCGGGGAACTACGAGCAGTACTTC.